Included here is one T cell receptor (beta chain) sequence, with context. Its target is not known. Genomic DNA constituted the template upon which TCR beta VDJ and CDR3 profiling was performed. Using its own MiXCR run on the reads, TCRdb lists one record per CDR3 protein. Of 150,000 to 200,000 distinct CDR3 sequences in the sample, approximately 45% were seen once. Germline loops: CDR1 SEHNR, CDR2 FQNEAQ (reference sequence). CDR3 size: 13 residues. V lost 0 bases and J lost 5; bases outside the gene matches: 0. This record comes from a study of CD8+CD57+ T cells in acquired aplastic anemia. Across the whole study: The mean DNA yield obtained from sorted CD4+ and CD8+ cells came to approximately 3.2 ug. CD4+ reads averaged roughly 10 million in healthy donors. Whole-study findings and limits: Patients and controls had CD8+ Simpson's diversity values that were not significantly distinct. It was found that about 31 CD8+ CDR3 sequences were shared between patients and controls.

Specimen: sorted CD4+, CD8+, or CD8+CD57+ T cells (not recorded which) from PBMCs. This sequence originates from a human donor in good health. The rearrangement joins TRBV7-9 to TRBJ2-5; TRBD2 agrees at 7 bases. The CDR3 loop reads CASSLAAGETQYF. CDR3 DNA: TGTGCCAGCAGCTTAGCAGCGGGGGAGACCCAGTACTTC.